This entry concerns a single TCR beta chain. Its antigen is not known. Study donors comprised healthy, HIV-negative adults devoid of recent acute infection or vaccination. As originally analysed: Quality scores were absent from the junction-only immunoSEQ sequences, so filtering differed. The assay was immunoSEQ multiplex PCR, and TCRdb's table has in-frame clones only and misses some. V and J calls and clone size follow that table, whereas D and trimming were derived from the DNA. The data contain approximately 1,500,000 clones, around 98% of them seen just once; the ten biggest clones take up roughly 0.45%. The sample belongs to a study of shared clonotypes between healthy human individuals. Study-wide results and caveats: Genetic and exposure-history diversity was limited by the few donors. Estimated richness was generally greater in naive than memory subsets.

The source material was naive CD4+ T cells sorted from blood. Subset in this sample: CD45RA+ positively selected. The source of this sequence is a man aged 25-40 years in good health.

DNA of the CDR3: TGTGCCAGAAGGACAGTAGACACTGAAGCTTTCTTT. This gives the protein CARRTVDTEAFF. This chain links TRBV10-3 with TRBJ1-1; maybe TRBD1 (6 bases). Germline V CDR1 and CDR2: ENHRY, SYGVKD. This CDR3 has 12 residues. V lost 10 bases to trimming and J lost 3 bases, with 12 bases between them.